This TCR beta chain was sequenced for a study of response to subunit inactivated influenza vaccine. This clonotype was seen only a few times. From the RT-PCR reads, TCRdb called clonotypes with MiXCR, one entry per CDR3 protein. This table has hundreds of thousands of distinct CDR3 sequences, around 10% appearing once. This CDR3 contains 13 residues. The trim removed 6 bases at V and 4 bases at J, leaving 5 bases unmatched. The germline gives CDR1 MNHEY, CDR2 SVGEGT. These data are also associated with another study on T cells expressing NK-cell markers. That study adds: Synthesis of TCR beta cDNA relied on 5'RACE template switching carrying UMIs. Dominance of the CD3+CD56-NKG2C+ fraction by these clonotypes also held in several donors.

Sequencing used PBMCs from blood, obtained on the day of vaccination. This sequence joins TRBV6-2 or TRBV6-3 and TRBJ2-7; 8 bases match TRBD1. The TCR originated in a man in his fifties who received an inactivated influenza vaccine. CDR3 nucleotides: TGTGCCAGCAGAAAGACAGGGGCTTACGAGCAGTACTTC. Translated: CASRKTGAYEQYF.